This T cell receptor beta chain was sequenced in a study of T cell responses to AZD1222 COVID-19 vaccine. Study results and limitations: Females made up more of the donors, who were largely white British, and clonal diversity may have come out too low. Receipt of two AZD1222 doses was followed by a rise in Spike-specific TCR breadth and depth. Vaccine-related CD4 TCRs covered spike, predominating at 160-218 and 743-854. Just a handful of AZD1222 recipients were seropositive at baseline.

Of note for this clone: Its antigen remains unknown.

The CDR3 length is 17 residues. Per germline, CDR1 SEHNR and CDR2 FQNEAQ (reference sequence). V lost 1 base, J lost 5 bases, and 17 bases lay in between. Libraries were prepared by immunoSEQ multiplex PCR; TCRdb keeps only in-frame clonotypes and omits some of them. Of about 76,000 clones listed, 60% to 85% are singletons. This sequence was found in an adult who received the MenACWY meningococcal vaccine as a control. Here the sequenced sample was peripheral blood, taken 28 days after the second dose of the MenACWY control vaccine. This chain links TRBV7-9 with TRBJ2-2, with D perhaps TRBD1 (6 bases). Here the CDR3 reads CASSLGHSSGTTGELFF. The CDR3 DNA is TGTGCCAGCAGCTTAGGGCACTCCTCCGGGACAACCGGGGAGCTGTTTTTT.